The present TCR beta chain was sequenced within a study of technical replicates of blood from several donors. The CDR3 runs to 13 residues. The V end was cut by 7 bases, the J end by 5 bases, with 14 bases between. CDR1 is MNHNY, CDR2 SVGAGI, per germline (reference sequence). Clones were read by immunoSEQ multiplex PCR, and TCRdb kept only the in-frame ones, dropping some. The repertoire holds just over 8,000 clones, 90% seen once, with roughly 12% in the top ten. The chain uses TRBV6-6 and TRBJ2-5; D may be TRBD2 (7 bases). This sequence was found in a human donor in good health. Material for sequencing was PBMCs. CDR3 DNA sequence: TGTGCCAGCAACCCCCGGGGGGCGGAGACCCAGTACTTC. It specifies CASNPRGAETQYF.